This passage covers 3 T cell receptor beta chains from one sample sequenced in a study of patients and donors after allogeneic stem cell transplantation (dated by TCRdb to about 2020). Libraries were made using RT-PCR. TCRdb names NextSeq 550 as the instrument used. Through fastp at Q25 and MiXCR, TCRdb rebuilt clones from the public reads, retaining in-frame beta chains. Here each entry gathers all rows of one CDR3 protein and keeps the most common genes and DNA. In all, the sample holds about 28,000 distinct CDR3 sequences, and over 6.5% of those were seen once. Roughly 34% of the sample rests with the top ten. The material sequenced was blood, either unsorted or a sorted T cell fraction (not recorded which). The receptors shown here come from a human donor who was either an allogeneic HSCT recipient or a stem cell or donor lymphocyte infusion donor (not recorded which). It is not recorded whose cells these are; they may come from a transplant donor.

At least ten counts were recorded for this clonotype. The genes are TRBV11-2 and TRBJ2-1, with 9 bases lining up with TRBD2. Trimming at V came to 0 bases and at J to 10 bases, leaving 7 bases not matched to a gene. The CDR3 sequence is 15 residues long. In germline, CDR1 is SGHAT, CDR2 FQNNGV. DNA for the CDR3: TGTGCCAGCAGCTTAGATCAGGGACTAGCAGGCGAGCAGTTCTTC. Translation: CASSLDQGLAGEQFF.

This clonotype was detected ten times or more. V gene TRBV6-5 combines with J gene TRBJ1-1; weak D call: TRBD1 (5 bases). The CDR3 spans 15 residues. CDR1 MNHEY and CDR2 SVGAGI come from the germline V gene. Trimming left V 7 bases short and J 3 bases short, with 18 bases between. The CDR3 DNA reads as TGTGCCAGCACCCCCTGGGGGGGATTGGACACTGAAGCTTTCTTT. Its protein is CASTPWGGLDTEAFF.

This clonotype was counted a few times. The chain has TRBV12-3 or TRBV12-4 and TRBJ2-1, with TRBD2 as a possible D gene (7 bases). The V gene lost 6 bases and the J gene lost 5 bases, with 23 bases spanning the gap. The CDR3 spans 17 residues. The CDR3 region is CASRHLPGAGADNEQFF. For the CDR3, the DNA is TGTGCCAGCAGACATCTCCCAGGGGCGGGAGCCGACAATGAGCAGTTCTTC.